This TCR beta chain was obtained from a study of T-cell memory formation after mild COVID-19. Whole-study findings and limits: Clones that contracted from day 15 to 85 had balanced CD4/CD8; later expanders were CD4+ biased. Some SARS-CoV-2-responding clones were already detected in memory before infection.

CDR1 and CDR2 from the germline V gene are SGHTA and FQGNSA. J lost 3 bases, V lost 4 bases, and 6 bases had no gene match. The CDR3 is 14 amino acids. MiXCR, run by TCRdb on the 5' RACE reads, gives a single entry per CDR3 protein. The sample holds roughly 400,000 distinct CDR3 sequences, roughly 18% seen once. In its sample, this clonotype was seen a few times. No antigen is known for it. This sequence joins TRBV7-2 and TRBJ2-7, with 7 bases that match TRBD1. The sequenced sample was PBMCs or a T cell subset sorted from them (not recorded which). This receptor was obtained from a young man who had mild COVID-19 (a few samples of this study predate the infection). Cell type and time point are not known. For the CDR3, the DNA is TGTGCCAGCAGCTCCCGGGACAGATACTACGAGCAGTACTTC. This gives the protein CASSSRDRYYEQYF.